This TCR beta chain was documented in a study of T cell responses to AZD1222 COVID-19 vaccine. Data came from immunoSEQ multiplex PCR; TCRdb stores just in-frame clones and leaves some out. The sample contains approximately 25,000 clones, around 93% of which appear only once. Regarding the study as a whole: With two AZD1222 doses given, Spike-specific TCR breadth and depth both rose.

About this clone: Its target is not known.

Recipients boosted at about 4 weeks or about 12 weeks are pooled. Germline loops: CDR1 GTSNPN, CDR2 SVGIG (reference sequence). The CDR3 consists of 12 residues. The V and J ends lost 5 bases and 4 bases respectively, with 11 bases between them. The specimen comprised peripheral blood, sampled 28 days after the second AZD1222 dose. The chain joins TRBV30 to TRBJ2-5; perhaps D is TRBD1 or TRBD2 (5 bases each). The sequence derives from an adult who received the AZD1222 COVID-19 vaccine. DNA of the CDR3: TGTGCCTGGGGGACCCGGCGAGAGACCCAGTACTTC. Its translation: CAWGTRRETQYF. The complete variable domain, with remaining parts taken from reference TRBV30 and TRBJ2-5, reads SQTIHQWPATLVQPVGSPLSLECTVEGTSNPNLYWYRQAAGRGLQLLFYSVGIGQISSEVPQNLSASRPQDRQFILSSKKLLLSDSGFYLCAWGTRRETQYFGPGTRLLVL.